A single sample is the source of the 9 T cell receptor beta chains below, sequenced in a study of T cell responses to AZD1222 COVID-19 vaccine. Profiling relied on immunoSEQ multiplex PCR, and the TCRdb table lists in-frame clones only, not all of them. The sample has under 200,000 clones, around 90% seen once. The specimen was peripheral blood, collected on day 0 of AZD1222 vaccination. The receptors here all came from an adult in good health.

The chain is built from TRBV6-5 and TRBJ1-2; D may be TRBD1 (6 bases). The CDR3 spans 13 residues. Germline CDR1 is MNHEY and CDR2 is SVGAGI. The germline V and J ends were trimmed by 6 bases and 3 bases, with 11 bases remaining between them. In DNA, the CDR3 is TGTGCCAGCAGGGGCGGACAGCACTATGGCTACACCTTC. Protein product: CASRGGQHYGYTF.

The chain has TRBV30 and TRBJ1-5, with 7 bases lining up with TRBD1. The CDR3 is made up of 12 amino acids. Losses at the gene ends were 4 bases for V and 6 bases for J; bases not matched to a gene: 3. CDR1 and CDR2 (germline): GTSNPN, SVGIG (reference sequence). Here the CDR3 DNA reads TGTGCCTGGACTACAGGGGCTCAGCCCCAGCATTTT. This translates into CAWTTGAQPQHF.

The CDR3 region has the DNA TGCAGCGTTGCTTTAGCGGGGGGCGAGACCCAGTACTTC. This encodes CSVALAGGETQYF. The chain combines TRBV29-1 with TRBJ2-5; TRBD2 matches 10 bases. Germline CDR1 is SQVTM and CDR2 is ANQGSEA. The CDR3 spans 13 residues. Trimming took 4 bases from V and 5 from J; bases not matched to a gene: 4.

This chain uses TRBV7-9 with TRBJ2-5, with 9 bases fitting TRBD1. J lost 7 bases, V lost 1 base, and 7 bases had no gene match. The CDR3 sequence is 15 residues long. Germline V gene data show CDR1 as SEHNR and CDR2 as FQNEAQ (reference sequence). CDR3 sequence reads: CASSLVRDREGTQYF. CDR3 in DNA: TGTGCCAGCAGCTTAGTACGGGACAGGGAGGGGACCCAGTACTTC. The full variable domain, in which reference TRBV7-9 and TRBJ2-5 provide the parts outside the CDR3, is DTGVSQNPRHKITKRGQNVTFRCDPISEHNRLYWYRQTLGQGPEFLTYFQNEAQLEKSRLLSDRFSAERPKGSFSTLEIQRTEQGDSAMYLCASSLVRDREGTQYFGPGTRLLVL.

The V and J genes are TRBV6-4 and TRBJ1-2; no firm D call. The CDR3 length is 13 residues. Trimming shortened V by 0 bases and J by 6 bases, and 8 bases separated the two germline ends. Germline CDR1 is MRHNA and CDR2 is SNTAGT. The CDR3 reads CASSDSTSDGYTF. The CDR3 coding sequence is TGTGCCAGCAGTGACTCCACATCGGATGGCTACACCTTC.

This chain connects TRBV5-1 to TRBJ2-2, with D maybe TRBD1 (6 bases). Germline V gene sequence: CDR1 SGHRS, CDR2 YFSETQ. There are 17 residues in the CDR3. The ends were cut back, 1 base at V and 0 bases at J, with 13 bases in the middle. This CDR3 reads CASSLSSYRANTGELFF. Written as DNA, the CDR3 is TGCGCCAGCAGCTTGTCTAGTTACAGGGCGAACACCGGGGAGCTGTTTTTT. Combining the CDR3 with reference TRBV5-1 and TRBJ2-2 gives the whole variable domain KAGVTQTPRYLIKTRGQQVTLSCSPISGHRSVSWYQQTPGQGLQFLFEYFSETQRNKGNFPGRFSGRQFSNSRSEMNVSTLELGDSALYLCASSLSSYRANTGELFFGEGSRLTVL.

This clone has a handful of counts. The V call is TRBV5-1, the J call TRBJ1-2; no clear D gene. The CDR3 runs to 13 residues. Germline loops: CDR1 SGHRS, CDR2 YFSETQ. V shed 4 bases and J shed 6 bases, with 13 bases lying between them. The CDR3 region has the DNA TGCGCCAGCAGCCCCAATTGGTCCCATGGCTACACCTTC. As protein: CASSPNWSHGYTF.

The chain joins TRBV6-1 to TRBJ1-1, with a tentative D call TRBD1 (5 bases). Deletions cut 6 bases from V and 1 base from J, with 12 bases between. This CDR3 contains 14 residues. Germline V gene data show CDR1 as MNHNS and CDR2 as SASEGT. The CDR3 nucleotides are TGTGCCAGCAGGGGGACGGGTCGGAACACTGAAGCTTTCTTT. Translating gives CASRGTGRNTEAFF.

The rearrangement joins TRBV5-6 to TRBJ2-2; 8 bases match TRBD2. Unmatched junction bases numbered 14, after V lost 3 bases and J lost 7 bases. The CDR3 sequence is 17 residues long. In germline, CDR1 is SGHDT, CDR2 YYEEEE. The CDR3 here is CASSSGQLAGGGGELFF. As DNA, the CDR3 is TGTGCCAGCAGCTCCGGACAACTGGCGGGAGGAGGCGGGGAGCTGTTTTTT.